The clone carrying this TCR beta chain appeared a few times. Its antigen is not known. This sample was taken from a study of T-cell memory formation after mild COVID-19. General study points: Clones from the second wave (peaking day 37) had unconfirmed SARS-CoV-2 specificity. CD4+ clones that contracted lay mainly in CM and EM; CD8+ ones lay in EMRA.

The germline V and J ends were trimmed by 1 base and 4 bases, with 10 bases remaining between them. Looked up from germline, CDR1 is SGHAT and CDR2 is FQNNGV. The CDR3 length is 14 residues. A single record per CDR3 protein comes from TCRdb applying MiXCR to the 5' RACE reads. The profile shows 400,000 or so distinct CDR3 sequences, 15% to 20% of them singletons. This chain connects TRBV11-2 to TRBJ2-5, with D maybe TRBD1 (6 bases). Sequenced sample: PBMCs or a T cell subset sorted from them (not recorded which). The sequence was collected from an adult woman who had mild COVID-19 (a few samples of this study predate the infection). Cell type and time point are not known. The CDR3 here is CASSLGVGGETQYF. For the CDR3, the DNA is TGTGCCAGCAGCTTAGGGGTAGGGGGAGAGACCCAGTACTTC.